The entry below gives a single TCR beta chain sequence along with its context. Its specificity is not known. This sample is drawn from a study of T cell responses to AZD1222 COVID-19 vaccine. General study results and limits: White British people made up most donors, females outnumbered males, and clonal diversity was possibly underestimated. Baseline serology detected seropositivity in only 5 to 7 AZD1222 recipients. A reported finding is that nearly half of spike-specific TCRs target unmutated variant regions. Spike as a whole was targeted by vaccine-associated CD4 TCRs, dominant at 160-218 and 743-854.

Clones were read by immunoSEQ multiplex PCR, and TCRdb kept only the in-frame ones, dropping some. The sample holds approximately 150,000 clones; around 95% are singletons and the top ten take 1.3%. V was trimmed by 5 bases and J by 4 bases, leaving 15 bases between them. The CDR3 runs 15 residues. Germline lookup yields CDR1 SEHNR and CDR2 FQNEAQ (reference sequence). The source of this sequence is an adult in good health. This rearrangement joins TRBV7-9 to TRBJ1-5; TRBD1 might be the D (6 bases). This sample comprised peripheral blood, obtained on day 0 of AZD1222 vaccination. The CDR3 sequence: CASSGGQSGNQPQHF. The CDR3 DNA is TGTGCCAGCAGCGGTGGACAGAGTGGAAATCAGCCCCAGCATTTT.